Below are 21 T cell receptor beta chains sequenced from a single sample in a study of blood T cell repertoires in COVID-19. TCRdb keeps only in-frame clones here, not all; method: immunoSEQ multiplex PCR. This sample yields about 130,000 clones, of which about 76% are seen a single time; approximately 5% belongs to the top ten. The source material was peripheral blood. These receptors were taken from a woman in her seventies with COVID-19, enrolled during active disease.

The rearrangement links TRBV9 to TRBJ1-5, with D maybe TRBD1 (5 bases). The CDR3 length is 15 residues. Germline-derived CDR1 and CDR2 are SGDLS and YYNGEE. The V gene lost 0 bases and the J gene lost 7 bases, with 14 bases spanning the gap. The CDR3: CASSVAGGGVQPQHF. In DNA form, the CDR3 reads TGTGCCAGCAGCGTAGCGGGCGGGGGAGTACAGCCCCAGCATTTT.

This chain uses TRBV28 with TRBJ1-6, with 8 positions matching TRBD1. The germline V gene has CDR1 MDHEN and CDR2 SYDVKM. The CDR3 covers 15 residues. V trimming: 2 bases; J trimming: 7 bases; junction bases outside the gene matches: 4. The chain's CDR3 is CASSLGQGGNSPLHF. DNA of the CDR3: TGTGCCAGCAGTTTAGGACAGGGTGGGAATTCACCCCTCCACTTT.

With regard to this clone: The junction differs from germline at one of its ends, possibly a read error. The rearrangement uses TRBV7-9 and TRBJ2-5, with a possible D match to TRBD2 (6 bases). The CDR3 extends over 15 amino acids. CDR1 is SEHNR and CDR2 is FQNEAQ in the germline V gene (reference sequence). CDR3 sequence (DNA): TGTGCCAGCAGCCCATCCGGGAGACACCAAGGGACCCAGTACTTC. This encodes CASSPSGRHQGTQYF.

The chain uses TRBV28 and TRBJ1-6; 9 positions agree with TRBD1. Losses at the gene ends were 4 bases for V and 2 bases for J; bases not matched to a gene: 12. The CDR3 has 19 residues. CDR1 and CDR2 from the germline V gene are MDHEN and SYDVKM. DNA for the CDR3: TGTGCCAGCAGTTACTCACCCCGACAGGGGGTCACCTATAATTCACCCCTCCACTTT. It encodes CASSYSPRQGVTYNSPLHF.

This chain joins TRBV20-1 and TRBJ2-5, with a possible D match to TRBD1 (5 bases). The CDR3 runs to 15 residues. In germline, CDR1 is DFQATT, CDR2 SNEGSKA (reference sequence). Between the trimmed V and J ends, which lost 3 bases and 2 bases, there was a span of 16 bases. The CDR3 bases are TGCAGTGCTAGTGACGGAACAGGAACACAAGAGACCCAGTACTTC. This sequence encodes CSASDGTGTQETQYF.

The chain links TRBV5-1 to TRBJ2-5, with 9 bases matching TRBD1. The CDR3 is made up of 15 amino acids. Germline CDR1 reads SGHRS; CDR2 reads YFSETQ. J gave up 5 bases and V 0 bases, and 5 bases lay outside the gene matches. The CDR3 sequence is CASSLVTGTGETQYF. Here the CDR3 DNA reads TGCGCCAGCAGCTTGGTAACAGGGACAGGGGAGACCCAGTACTTC.

The chain has TRBV24-1 and TRBJ1-1; TRBD1 might be the D (6 bases). Between the trimmed V and J ends, which lost 8 bases and 2 bases, there was a span of 11 bases. Germline values: CDR1 KGHDR, CDR2 SFDVKD. The CDR3 sequence is 13 residues long. This chain's CDR3 is CATKGETNTEAFF. CDR3 DNA: TGTGCCACCAAGGGGGAGACAAACACTGAAGCTTTCTTT.

This clone appeared a few times. The CDR3 is CASSPDRAPSYEQYF. The CDR3 coding sequence is TGTGCCAGCAGCCCGGACAGGGCCCCATCCTACGAGCAGTACTTC. The rearrangement links TRBV5-4 to TRBJ2-7, with 8 bases that match TRBD1. With 4 bases clipped from V and 1 base from J, the junction kept 7 bases outside the gene matches. The CDR3 runs to 15 residues. Germline CDR1 reads SGHNT; CDR2 reads YYREEE (reference sequence).

CDR3 residues: CASSHRQGANYGYTF. CDR3 bases: TGTGCCAGCAGCCATAGACAGGGGGCTAACTATGGCTACACCTTC. The chain has TRBV4-2 and TRBJ1-2; 9 nucleotides match TRBD1. The CDR3 length is 15 residues. J was trimmed by 0 bases and V by 3 bases; bases with no gene match: 2. The germline V gene has CDR1 LGHNA and CDR2 YNFKEQ.

The genes are TRBV5-1 and TRBJ1-1; no definite D call. Looked up from germline, CDR1 is SGHRS and CDR2 is YFSETQ. The CDR3 has 13 residues. V was cut by 5 bases and J by 4 bases, with 12 bases left in between. CDR3 sequence (DNA): TGCGCCAGCAGTCGGGAGGCGGGCACTGAAGCTTTCTTT. Translated, it gives CASSREAGTEAFF.

The V gene is TRBV9, the J gene TRBJ1-1, with 10 bases lining up with TRBD1. The CDR3 runs 15 residues. The trim removed 0 bases at V and 4 bases at J, leaving 3 bases unmatched. CDR1 is SGDLS and CDR2 is YYNGEE in the germline V gene. The CDR3 region has the DNA TGTGCCAGCAGCGTAGCTTGGACAGGGGGCACTGAAGCTTTCTTT. This encodes CASSVAWTGGTEAFF.

The chain combines TRBV4-3 with TRBJ1-1; 8 bases match TRBD1. Trimming removed 0 bases from V and 8 bases from J; junction bases left unmatched: 5. This CDR3 has 14 residues. Germline V gene sequence: CDR1 LGHNA, CDR2 YSLEER. As DNA, the CDR3 is TGCGCCAGCAGCCAAGAGACAGGGGCGGCCGAAGCTTTCTTT. Encoded protein: CASSQETGAAEAFF.

The chain is built from TRBV4-2 and TRBJ1-1; D is ambiguous. V was trimmed by 7 bases and J by 5 bases, leaving 14 bases between them. Germline CDR1 reads LGHNA; CDR2 reads YNFKEQ. The CDR3 contains 13 residues. The CDR3 DNA reads TGTGCCAGCACCCCCCCAGTCGGGACTGAAGCTTTCTTT. Its translation: CASTPPVGTEAFF.

This chain uses TRBV10-3 with TRBJ2-5; 10 bases are a match to TRBD2. Trimming took 8 bases from V and 0 from J; bases not matched to a gene: 3. Looked up from germline, CDR1 is ENHRY and CDR2 is SYGVKD. The length of the CDR3 is 14 residues. CDR3 sequence reads: CAIGSGGNQETQYF. CDR3 coding DNA: TGTGCCATCGGTAGCGGGGGGAACCAAGAGACCCAGTACTTC.

V gene TRBV7-2 combines with J gene TRBJ1-1; D perhaps matches TRBD1 (5 bases). Looked up from germline, CDR1 is SGHTA and CDR2 is FQGNSA. This CDR3 spans 16 amino acids. Trimming cost V 4 bases and J 8 bases, with 23 bases left between them. CDR3 loop: CASSWNLAGRTGEAFF. The CDR3 region has the DNA TGTGCCAGCAGCTGGAATTTGGCGGGACGGACGGGGGAAGCTTTCTTT.

V and J are TRBV7-6 and TRBJ2-5; TRBD2 is a possible D gene (6 bases). CDR1 and CDR2 (germline): SGHVS, FNYEAQ. This CDR3 contains 15 residues. V was shortened by 5 bases and J by 1 base, with 14 bases between the two germline ends. CDR3 loop: CASSPNRRGQETQYF. The CDR3 nucleotides read TGTGCCAGCAGCCCGAACCGGCGGGGCCAAGAGACCCAGTACTTC.

In this sample, this clone turned up once. This sequence joins TRBV28 and TRBJ1-3; 7 nucleotides align to TRBD1. Trimming removed 5 bases from V and 2 bases from J; junction bases left unmatched: 3. The CDR3 contains 14 residues. Per germline, CDR1 MDHEN and CDR2 SYDVKM. CDR3 loop: CASSPGQPGNTIYF. The CDR3 region has the DNA TGTGCCAGCAGTCCGGGACAGCCTGGAAACACCATATATTTT.

V usage is TRBV29-1 and J usage is TRBJ1-2, with D uncertain. Germline loops: CDR1 SQVTM, CDR2 ANQGSEA. The CDR3 consists of 12 residues. V was trimmed by 6 bases and J by 0 bases, leaving 8 bases between them. This CDR3 reads CSVSLPNYGYTF. The CDR3 region has the DNA TGCAGCGTCTCCCTACCTAACTATGGCTACACCTTC. Together with reference TRBV29-1 and TRBJ1-2, the CDR3 gives the full variable domain: SAVISQKPSRDICQRGTSLTIQCQVDSQVTMMFWYRQQPGQSLTLIATANQGSEATYESGFVIDKFPISRPNLTFSTLTVSNMSPEDSSIYLCSVSLPNYGYTFGSGTRLTVV.

CDR3 in DNA: TGTGCCAGCAGTTCTTACCTAGATGGCGAGCAGTACTTC. This gives the protein CASSSYLDGEQYF. The chain links TRBV12-3 or TRBV12-4 to TRBJ2-7; no definite D call. V lost 4 bases and J lost 6, with 13 bases in between. The CDR3 consists of 13 residues.

The V and J genes are TRBV28 and TRBJ2-6; maybe TRBD2 (7 bases). V shed 4 bases and J shed 3 bases, with 10 bases lying between them. The CDR3 covers 15 residues. Germline CDR1 reads MDHEN; CDR2 reads SYDVKM. The CDR3 region has the DNA TGTGCCAGCAGTTGGGAGGGGGATGGGGCCAACGTCCTGACTTTC. This gives the protein CASSWEGDGANVLTF.

The sample holds one count of this clone. The chain links TRBV30 to TRBJ1-5; D remains unclear. Germline CDR1 GTSNPN, CDR2 SVGIG (reference sequence). This CDR3 region has 14 residues. V gave up 5 bases and J gave up 1 base, with 12 bases separating them. CDR3 nucleotide sequence: TGTGCCTGGTCGGAGGGTTCGAGCAATCAGCCCCAGCATTTT. It yields the protein CAWSEGSSNQPQHF.